What follows describes a single T cell receptor (beta chain). The germline CDR1 and CDR2 sequences are MDHEN and SYDVKM. The CDR3 sequence is 15 residues long. Germline trimming cut 6 bases from V and 5 bases from J; bases unmatched to any gene: 8. In the original workflow: For nucleated cells, counts were estimated from reference gene primer amplification. Assay: immunoSEQ multiplex PCR; the TCRdb copy retains only in-frame clones and omits some. Clone size and the V and J calls come from that table; the DNA yielded D and trimming. The sample carries 210,000 or so clones, 88% recorded once. The data are from a study of blood T cell repertoires in COVID-19. Study details: Acute-phase and convalescent COVID-19 samples originated in the United States, Italy and Spain.

Sample: peripheral blood. The TCR comes from a woman aged 55-69 years with acute or convalescent COVID-19. This sequence joins TRBV28 and TRBJ2-2; 8 positions agree with TRBD2. The CDR3 DNA reads as TGTGCCAGCAGCCCCCTGGCGGGAGGAACCGGGGAGCTGTTTTTT. It translates to CASSPLAGGTGELFF.